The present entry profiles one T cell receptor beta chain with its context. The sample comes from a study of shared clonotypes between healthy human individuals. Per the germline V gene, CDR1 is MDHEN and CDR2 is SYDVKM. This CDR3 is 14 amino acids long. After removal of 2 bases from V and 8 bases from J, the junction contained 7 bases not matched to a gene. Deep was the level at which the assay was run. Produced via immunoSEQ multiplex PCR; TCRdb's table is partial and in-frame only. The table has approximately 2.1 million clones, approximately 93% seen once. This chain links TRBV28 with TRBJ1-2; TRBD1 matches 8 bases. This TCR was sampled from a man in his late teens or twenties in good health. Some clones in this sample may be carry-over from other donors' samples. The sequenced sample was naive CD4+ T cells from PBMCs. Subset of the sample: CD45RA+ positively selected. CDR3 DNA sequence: TGTGCCAGCAGTTTAGTGGACAGGGCGAAAGGCTACACCTTC. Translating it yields CASSLVDRAKGYTF.